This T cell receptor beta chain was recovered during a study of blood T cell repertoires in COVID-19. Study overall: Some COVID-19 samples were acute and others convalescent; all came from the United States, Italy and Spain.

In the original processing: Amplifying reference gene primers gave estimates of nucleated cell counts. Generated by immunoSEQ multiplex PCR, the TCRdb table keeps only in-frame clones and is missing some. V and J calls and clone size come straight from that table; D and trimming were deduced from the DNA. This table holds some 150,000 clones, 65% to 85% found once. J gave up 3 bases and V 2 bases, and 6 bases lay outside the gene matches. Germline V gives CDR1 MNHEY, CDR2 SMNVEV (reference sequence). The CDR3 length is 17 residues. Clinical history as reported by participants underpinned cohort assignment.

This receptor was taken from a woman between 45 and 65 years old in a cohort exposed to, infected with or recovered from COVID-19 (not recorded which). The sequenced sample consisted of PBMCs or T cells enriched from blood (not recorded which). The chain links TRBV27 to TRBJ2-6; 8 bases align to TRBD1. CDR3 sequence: CASSLTDRADGANVLTF. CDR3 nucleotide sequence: TGTGCCAGCAGTTTAACGGACAGGGCAGATGGGGCCAACGTCCTGACTTTC.